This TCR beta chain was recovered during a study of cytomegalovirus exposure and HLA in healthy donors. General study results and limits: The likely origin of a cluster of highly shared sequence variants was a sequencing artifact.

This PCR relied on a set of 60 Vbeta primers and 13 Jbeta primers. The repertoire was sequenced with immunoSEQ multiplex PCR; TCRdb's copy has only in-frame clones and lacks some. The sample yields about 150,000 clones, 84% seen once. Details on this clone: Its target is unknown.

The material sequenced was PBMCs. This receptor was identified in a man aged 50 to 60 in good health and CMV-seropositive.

Here the CDR3 reads CASSLSTETF. In DNA form, the CDR3 reads TGTGCCAGCAGCTTATCGACAGAAACCTTC. The V and J genes are TRBV7-2 and TRBJ1-2; D is possibly TRBD1 (5 bases). Trimming removed 2 bases from V and 14 bases from J, with 9 bases in between. CDR1 and CDR2 (germline): SGHTA, FQGNSA. This CDR3 region has 10 residues.